This record looks at one TCR beta chain sequence and its context. This sample is drawn from a study of shared clonotypes between healthy human individuals. At deep level, the assay was performed. Around 300 ng DNA, roughly 30,000 T cell genomes, went into unsorted PBMC replicate PCRs. TCRdb's copy holds only in-frame clones and misses some; the assay was immunoSEQ multiplex PCR. The sample carries some 480,000 clones, around 80% recorded once. For unsorted samples, genomic DNA was extracted from 75 million to 90 million PBMCs. Trimming cost V 5 bases and J 7 bases, with 15 bases left between them. This CDR3 is 14 amino acids long. CDR1 and CDR2 from the germline V gene are SNHLY and FYNNEI.

The rearrangement joins TRBV2 to TRBJ1-5; D is uncertain. The material sequenced was PBMCs. This TCR derives from a woman in her forties in good health. Some clones in this sample may be carry-over from other donors' samples. The CDR3 here is CASSNGRGRQPQHF. The CDR3 coding sequence is TGTGCCAGCAGTAATGGGCGGGGTAGACAGCCCCAGCATTTT.